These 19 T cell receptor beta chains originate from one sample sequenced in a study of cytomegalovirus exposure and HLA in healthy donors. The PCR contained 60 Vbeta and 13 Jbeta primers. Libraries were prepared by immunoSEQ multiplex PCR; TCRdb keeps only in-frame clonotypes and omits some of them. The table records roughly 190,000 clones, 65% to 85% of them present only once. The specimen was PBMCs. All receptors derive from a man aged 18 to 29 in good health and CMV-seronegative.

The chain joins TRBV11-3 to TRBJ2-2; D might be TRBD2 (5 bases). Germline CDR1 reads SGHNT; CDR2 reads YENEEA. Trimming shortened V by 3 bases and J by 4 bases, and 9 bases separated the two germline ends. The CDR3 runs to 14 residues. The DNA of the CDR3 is TGTGCCAGCAGCTTTACTAGTTCCACCGGGGAGCTGTTTTTT. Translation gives CASSFTSSTGELFF. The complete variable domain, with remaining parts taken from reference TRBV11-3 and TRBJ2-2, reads EAGVVQSPRYKIIEKKQPVAFWCNPISGHNTLYWYLQNLGQGPELLIRYENEEAVDDSQLPKDRFSAERLKGVDSTLKIQPAELGDSAVYLCASSFTSSTGELFFGEGSRLTVL.

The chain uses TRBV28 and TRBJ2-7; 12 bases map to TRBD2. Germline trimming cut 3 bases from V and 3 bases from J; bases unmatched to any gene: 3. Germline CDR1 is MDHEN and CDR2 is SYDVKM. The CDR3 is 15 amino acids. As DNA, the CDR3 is TGTGCCAGCAGTTTTGGGGGACTAGCGGGCTACGAGCAGTACTTC. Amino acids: CASSFGGLAGYEQYF.

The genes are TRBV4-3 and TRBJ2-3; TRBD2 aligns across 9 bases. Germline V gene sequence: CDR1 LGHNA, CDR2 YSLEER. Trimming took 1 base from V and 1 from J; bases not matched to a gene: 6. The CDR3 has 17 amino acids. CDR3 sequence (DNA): TGCGCCAGCAGCCAAGGGAATAGCGGGGGCCGCACAGATACGCAGTATTTT. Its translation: CASSQGNSGGRTDTQYF.

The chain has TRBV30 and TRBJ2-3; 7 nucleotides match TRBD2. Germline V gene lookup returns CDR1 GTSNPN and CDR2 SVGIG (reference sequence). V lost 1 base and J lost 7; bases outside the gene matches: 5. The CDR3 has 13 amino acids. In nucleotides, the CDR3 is TGTGCCTGGAGTGGGCTAGCGGCTAATACGCAGTATTTT. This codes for CAWSGLAANTQYF.

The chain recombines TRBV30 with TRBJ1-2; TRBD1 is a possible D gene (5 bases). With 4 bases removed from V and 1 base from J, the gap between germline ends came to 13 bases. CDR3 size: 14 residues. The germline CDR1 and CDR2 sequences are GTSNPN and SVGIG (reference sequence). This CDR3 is CAWTPDRLNYGYTF. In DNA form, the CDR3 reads TGTGCCTGGACTCCTGACAGACTTAACTATGGCTACACCTTC.

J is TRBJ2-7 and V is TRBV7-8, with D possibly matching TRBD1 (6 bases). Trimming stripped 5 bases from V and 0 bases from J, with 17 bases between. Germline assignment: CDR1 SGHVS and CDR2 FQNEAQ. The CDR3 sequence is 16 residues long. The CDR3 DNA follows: TGTGCCAGCAGCGACGATTCCTGGGGGCCCTCCTACGAGCAGTACTTC. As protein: CASSDDSWGPSYEQYF.

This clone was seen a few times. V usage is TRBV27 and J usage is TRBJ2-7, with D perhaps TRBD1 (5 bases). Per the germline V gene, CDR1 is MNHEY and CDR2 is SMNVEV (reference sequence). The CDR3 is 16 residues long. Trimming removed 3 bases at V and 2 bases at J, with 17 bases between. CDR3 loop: CASSLKNRNSPYEQYF. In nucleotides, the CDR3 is TGTGCCAGCAGTTTGAAAAACAGGAACAGTCCCTACGAGCAGTACTTC.

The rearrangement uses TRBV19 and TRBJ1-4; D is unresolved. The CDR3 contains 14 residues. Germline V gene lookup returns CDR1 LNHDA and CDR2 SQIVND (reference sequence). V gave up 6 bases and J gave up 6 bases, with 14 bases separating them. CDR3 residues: CASSATGRDEKLFF. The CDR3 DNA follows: TGTGCCAGTAGCGCGACCGGGAGAGATGAAAAACTGTTTTTT.

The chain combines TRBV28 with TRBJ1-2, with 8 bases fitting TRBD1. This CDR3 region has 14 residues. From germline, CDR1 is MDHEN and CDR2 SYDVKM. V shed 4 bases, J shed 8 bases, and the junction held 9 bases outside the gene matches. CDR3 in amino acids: CASSSLQGVGGYTF. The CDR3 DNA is TGTGCCAGCAGTTCTTTACAGGGGGTGGGGGGCTACACCTTC.

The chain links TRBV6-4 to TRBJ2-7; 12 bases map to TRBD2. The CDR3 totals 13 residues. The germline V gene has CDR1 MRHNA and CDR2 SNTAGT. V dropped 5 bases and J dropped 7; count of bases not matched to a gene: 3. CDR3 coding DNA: TGTGCCAGCAGTCAGACTAGCGGGGGAGAGCAGTACTTC. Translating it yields CASSQTSGGEQYF.

The CDR3 loop reads CASSLIRDTGYGYTF. The CDR3 DNA reads as TGCGCCAGCAGTTTAATACGGGACACCGGGTATGGCTACACCTTC. The V gene is TRBV5-1, the J gene TRBJ1-2, with D perhaps TRBD1 (6 bases). Trimming shortened V by 5 bases and J by 5 bases, and 19 bases separated the two germline ends. There are 15 residues in the CDR3. The V gene's germline CDR1 is SGHRS and CDR2 YFSETQ.

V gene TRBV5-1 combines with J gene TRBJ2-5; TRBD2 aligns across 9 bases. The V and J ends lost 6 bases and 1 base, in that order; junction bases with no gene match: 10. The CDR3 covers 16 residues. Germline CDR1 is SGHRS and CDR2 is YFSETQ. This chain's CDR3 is CASMPTSGVPQETQYF. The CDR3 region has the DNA TGCGCCAGCATGCCGACTAGCGGAGTACCCCAAGAGACCCAGTACTTC.

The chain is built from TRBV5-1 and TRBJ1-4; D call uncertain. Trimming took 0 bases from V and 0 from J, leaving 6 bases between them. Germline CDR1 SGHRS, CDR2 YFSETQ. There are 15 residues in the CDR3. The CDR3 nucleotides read TGCGCCAGCAGCTTGGGGGCCACAACTAATGAAAAACTGTTTTTT. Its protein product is CASSLGATTNEKLFF. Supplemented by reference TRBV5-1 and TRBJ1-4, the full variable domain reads KAGVTQTPRYLIKTRGQQVTLSCSPISGHRSVSWYQQTPGQGLQFLFEYFSETQRNKGNFPGRFSGRQFSNSRSEMNVSTLELGDSALYLCASSLGATTNEKLFFGSGTQLSVL.

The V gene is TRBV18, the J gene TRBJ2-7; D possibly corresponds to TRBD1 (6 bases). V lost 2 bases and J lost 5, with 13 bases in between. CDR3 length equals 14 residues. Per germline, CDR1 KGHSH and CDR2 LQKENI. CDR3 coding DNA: TGTGCCAGCTCACCAAGAGAAAACAGGGACGAGCAGTACTTC. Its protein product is CASSPRENRDEQYF. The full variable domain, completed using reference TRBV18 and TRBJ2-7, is NAGVMQNPRHLVRRRGQEARLRCSPMKGHSHVYWYRQLPEEGLKFMVYLQKENIIDESGMPKERFSAEFPKEGPSILRIQQVVRGDSAAYFCASSPRENRDEQYFGPGTRLTVT.

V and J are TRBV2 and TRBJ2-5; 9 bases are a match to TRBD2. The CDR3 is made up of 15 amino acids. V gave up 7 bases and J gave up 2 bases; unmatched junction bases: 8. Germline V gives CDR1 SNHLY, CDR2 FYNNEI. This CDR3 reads CASKRGGAGQETQYF. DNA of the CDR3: TGTGCCAGCAAACGCGGGGGGGCCGGACAAGAGACCCAGTACTTC.

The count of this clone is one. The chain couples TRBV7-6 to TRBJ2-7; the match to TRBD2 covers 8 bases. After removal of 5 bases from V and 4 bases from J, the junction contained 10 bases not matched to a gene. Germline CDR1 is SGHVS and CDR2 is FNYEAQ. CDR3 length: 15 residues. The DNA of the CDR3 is TGTGCCAGCAGCCCATTCGCGGGAGGCTCTTACGAGCAGTACTTC. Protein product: CASSPFAGGSYEQYF.

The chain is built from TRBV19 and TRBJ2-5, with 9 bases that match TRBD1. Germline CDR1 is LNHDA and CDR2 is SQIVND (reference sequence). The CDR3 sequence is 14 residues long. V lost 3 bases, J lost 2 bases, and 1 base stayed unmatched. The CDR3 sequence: CASSMGTGQETQYF. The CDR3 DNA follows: TGTGCCAGTAGTATGGGGACAGGGCAAGAGACCCAGTACTTC.

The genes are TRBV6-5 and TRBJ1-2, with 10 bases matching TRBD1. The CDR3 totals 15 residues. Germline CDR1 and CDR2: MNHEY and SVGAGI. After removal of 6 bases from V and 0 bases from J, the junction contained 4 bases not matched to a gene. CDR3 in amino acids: CASRRGQGTNYGYTF. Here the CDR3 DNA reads TGTGCCAGCAGACGGGGACAGGGGACTAACTATGGCTACACCTTC.

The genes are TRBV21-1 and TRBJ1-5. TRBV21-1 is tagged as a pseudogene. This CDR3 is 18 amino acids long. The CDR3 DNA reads TGTGCCAGCAGCAAGCGGGGGGCGTCAAGGCGTAGGGACCAGCCCCAGCATTTT. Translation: CASSKRGASRRRDQPQHF.